Many counts were recorded for the clone carrying this TCR beta chain. Its cognate antigen is unknown. This specimen belongs to a study of neurological immune-mediated disorders. As healthy controls, volunteers from a blood bank in Maryland, USA, were used. PBMCs stored at -80 C, 2 million in total, were the source of the unsorted libraries. Using its own MiXCR run on the 5' RACE reads, TCRdb lists one record per CDR3 protein. The table records 55,000 to 70,000 distinct CDR3 sequences, 11% of them present only once. Overall study findings and caveats: Patients with HTLV-1-associated myelopathy showed the most TCR clonal expansion. Those with multiple sclerosis showed the least, falling below healthy controls.

Germline CDR1 and CDR2: SEHNR and FQNEAQ (reference sequence). V was shortened by 5 bases and J by 4 bases, with 17 bases between the two germline ends. This CDR3 has 15 residues. The sequencing input was PBMCs. The sequence came from a man aged 60-69 years in good health. The rearrangement links TRBV7-9 to TRBJ1-1; maybe TRBD1 (5 bases). CDR3 residues: CASSQLTTDPTEAFF. The CDR3 DNA reads as TGTGCCAGCAGCCAACTAACGACAGACCCCACTGAAGCTTTCTTT.